A single sample gave rise to the 10 T cell receptor beta chains below, sequenced in a study of blood T cell repertoires in COVID-19 (TCRdb year 2020). Preparation of the library involved the immunoSEQ multiplex PCR assay. In TCRdb, the immuneACCESS table is reduced to in-frame sequences with V and J assigned. These tables do not hold every clone; where another copy was compared, an unresolved V gene accounts for under half, and the others remain unexplained. Within this sample are about 74,000 clones, with approximately 81% of them counted one time only. Around 8% of the sample goes to the ten largest clones. The sample comprised peripheral blood. These receptor sequences come from a man aged 45 to 65 with active COVID-19.

The gene calls are TRBV7-6 and TRBJ2-7; perhaps TRBD1 as D (5 bases). The length of the CDR3 is 16 residues. Germline lookup yields CDR1 SGHVS and CDR2 FNYEAQ. Deletions cut 1 base from V and 5 bases from J, with 18 bases between. CDR3 nucleotides: TGTGCCAGCAGCTTAGATAGGGCAGGGCGATACAACGAGCAGTACTTC. Amino acid sequence: CASSLDRAGRYNEQYF.

On this clone: The junction departs from germline at one end; a sequencing error may be responsible. The gene calls are TRBV30 and TRBJ2-7; 9 nucleotides align to TRBD1. The germline V gene has CDR1 GTSNPN and CDR2 SVGIG (reference sequence). The CDR3 consists of 12 residues. CDR3 protein: CAWSYSRDRVHF. The CDR3 DNA sequence: TGTGCCTGGAGTTATAGCCGGGACAGGGTACACTTC. The whole variable domain, remainder taken from reference TRBV30 and TRBJ2-7, is SQTIHQWPATLVQPVGSPLSLECTVEGTSNPNLYWYRQAAGRGLQLLFYSVGIGQISSEVPQNLSASRPQDRQFILSSKKLLLSDSGFYLCAWSYSRDRVHFGPGTRLTVT.

This chain joins TRBV6-5 and TRBJ1-1; 7 bases fit TRBD1. The CDR3 is made up of 14 amino acids. J was trimmed by 5 bases and V by 6 bases; bases with no gene match: 9. CDR1 is MNHEY, CDR2 SVGAGI, per germline. The CDR3 DNA sequence: TGTGCCAGCAGACCTGGGACAGTGGGTACTGAAGCTTTCTTT. Translation: CASRPGTVGTEAFF.

The chain combines TRBV6-1 with TRBJ2-1; 7 bases align to TRBD1. The germline CDR1 and CDR2 sequences are MNHNS and SASEGT. This CDR3 has 15 amino acids. The trim removed 1 base at V and 6 bases at J, leaving 6 bases unmatched. The CDR3 DNA follows: TGTGCCAGCAGTGAAGACAGGGGTAGGAGCAATGAGCAGTTCTTC. Its protein is CASSEDRGRSNEQFF.

The chain couples TRBV2 to TRBJ2-7; 9 nucleotides match TRBD2. Germline CDR1 SNHLY, CDR2 FYNNEI. The V and J ends lost 2 bases and 4 bases, in that order; junction bases with no gene match: 6. The CDR3 extends over 15 amino acids. This CDR3 reads CASSESSGRWYEQYF. The CDR3 DNA is TGTGCCAGCAGTGAAAGCAGCGGGAGGTGGTACGAGCAGTACTTC.

The chain combines TRBV5-4 with TRBJ2-7; weak D call: TRBD1 (5 bases). Looked up from germline, CDR1 is SGHNT and CDR2 is YYREEE (reference sequence). CDR3 length equals 13 residues. V was cut by 2 bases and J by 2 bases, with 8 bases left in between. CDR3 amino acids: CASSFGAAYEQYF. CDR3 nucleotides: TGTGCCAGCAGCTTTGGGGCGGCCTACGAGCAGTACTTC.

The rearrangement links TRBV29-1 to TRBJ1-3; the D is unclear. The V end lost 5 bases, the J end lost 3 bases, and 5 bases lay between the germline ends. This CDR3 is built from 11 residues. Per the germline V gene, CDR1 is SQVTM and CDR2 is ANQGSEA. For the CDR3, the DNA is TGCAGCGTTAATAGTGGAAACACCATATATTTT. Translated: CSVNSGNTIYF.

This clone occurred a few times. The CDR3 nucleotides read TGTGCCAGCAGCTCCACGGTTTATAATTCACCCCTCCACTTT. It translates to CASSSTVYNSPLHF. V and J are TRBV7-2 and TRBJ1-6; D is uncertain. Trimming shortened V by 4 bases and J by 4 bases, and 8 bases separated the two germline ends. The CDR3 is made up of 14 amino acids. Germline loops: CDR1 SGHTA, CDR2 FQGNSA.

The chain links TRBV6-6 to TRBJ1-2; 9 bases line up with TRBD1. V lost 2 bases to trimming and J lost 1 base; unmatched junction nucleotides: 2. Germline-derived CDR1 and CDR2 are MNHNY and SVGAGI (reference sequence). The length of the CDR3 is 15 residues. CDR3 in DNA: TGTGCCAGCAGTTACAGACAGGGGGGTAACTATGGCTACACCTTC. Its translation: CASSYRQGGNYGYTF.

The chain recombines TRBV27 with TRBJ1-5, with TRBD1 matching over 7 bases. V shed 5 bases, J shed 0 bases, and the junction held 4 bases outside the gene matches. Germline CDR1 and CDR2: MNHEY and SMNVEV (reference sequence). The CDR3 spans 15 residues. CDR3 in DNA: TGTGCCAGCAGTACCGGGACAGCTAGCAATCAGCCCCAGCATTTT. Translated, it gives CASSTGTASNQPQHF.